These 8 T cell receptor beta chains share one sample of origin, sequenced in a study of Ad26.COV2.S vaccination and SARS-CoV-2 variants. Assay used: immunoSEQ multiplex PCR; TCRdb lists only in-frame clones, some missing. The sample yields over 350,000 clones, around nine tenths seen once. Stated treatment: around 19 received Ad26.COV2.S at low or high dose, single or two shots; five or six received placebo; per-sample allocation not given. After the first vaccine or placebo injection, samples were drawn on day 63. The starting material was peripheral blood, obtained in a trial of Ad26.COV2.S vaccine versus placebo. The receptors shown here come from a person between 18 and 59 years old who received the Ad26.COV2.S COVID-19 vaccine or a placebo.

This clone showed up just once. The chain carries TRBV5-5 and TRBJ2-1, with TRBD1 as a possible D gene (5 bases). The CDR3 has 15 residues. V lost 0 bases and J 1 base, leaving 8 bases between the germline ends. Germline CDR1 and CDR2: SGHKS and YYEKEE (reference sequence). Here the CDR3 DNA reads TGTGCCAGCAGCTTGGCCCAGGGTTCCTACAATGAGCAGTTCTTC. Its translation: CASSLAQGSYNEQFF.

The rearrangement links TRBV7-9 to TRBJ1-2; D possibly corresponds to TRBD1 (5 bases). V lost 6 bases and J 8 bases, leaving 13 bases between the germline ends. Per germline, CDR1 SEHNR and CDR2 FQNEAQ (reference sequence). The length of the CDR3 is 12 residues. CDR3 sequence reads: CASSSTGGGYTF. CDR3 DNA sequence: TGTGCCAGCAGTTCCACAGGAGGCGGCTACACCTTC.

DNA of the CDR3: TGTGCCTGGACCCCGGGGACAGGGGGGAACCCGCCCCAGCATTTT. Translated, it gives CAWTPGTGGNPPQHF. The chain carries TRBV30 and TRBJ1-5; 11 bases align to TRBD1. J lost 9 bases, V lost 4 bases, and 11 bases had no gene match. The CDR3 runs to 15 residues. Germline V gives CDR1 GTSNPN, CDR2 SVGIG (reference sequence).

This chain's CDR3 is CASTRWGGDGYTF. CDR3 DNA sequence: TGTGCCAGCACCCGGTGGGGGGGCGATGGCTACACCTTC. This chain connects TRBV6-5 to TRBJ1-2; tentative D call: TRBD1 (6 bases). This CDR3 spans 13 amino acids. Germline CDR1 and CDR2: MNHEY and SVGAGI. V was pared by 7 bases and J by 6 bases, with 15 bases between.

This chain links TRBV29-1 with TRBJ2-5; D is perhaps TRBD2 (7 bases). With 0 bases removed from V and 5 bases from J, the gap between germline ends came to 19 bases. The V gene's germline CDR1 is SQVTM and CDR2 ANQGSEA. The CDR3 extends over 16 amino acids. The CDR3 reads CSVEDGPGGLGETQYF. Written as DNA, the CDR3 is TGCAGCGTTGAAGATGGCCCCGGGGGGCTGGGGGAGACCCAGTACTTC.

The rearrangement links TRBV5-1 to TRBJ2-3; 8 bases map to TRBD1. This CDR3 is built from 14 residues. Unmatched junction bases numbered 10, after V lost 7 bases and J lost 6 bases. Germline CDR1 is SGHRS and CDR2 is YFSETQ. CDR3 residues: CASSGTGGTDTQYF. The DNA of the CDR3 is TGCGCCAGCTCCGGGACAGGAGGGACCGATACGCAGTATTTT. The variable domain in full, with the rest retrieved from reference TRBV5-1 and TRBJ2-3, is KAGVTQTPRYLIKTRGQQVTLSCSPISGHRSVSWYQQTPGQGLQFLFEYFSETQRNKGNFPGRFSGRQFSNSRSEMNVSTLELGDSALYLCASSGTGGTDTQYFGPGTRLTVL.

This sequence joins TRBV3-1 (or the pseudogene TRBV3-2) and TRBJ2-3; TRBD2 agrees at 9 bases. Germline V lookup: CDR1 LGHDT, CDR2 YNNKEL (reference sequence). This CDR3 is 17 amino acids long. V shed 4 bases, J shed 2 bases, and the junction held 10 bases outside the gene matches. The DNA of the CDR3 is TGTGCCAGCAGCCTACTCGTAGCGGGGGCGTACACAGATACGCAGTATTTT. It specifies CASSLLVAGAYTDTQYF.

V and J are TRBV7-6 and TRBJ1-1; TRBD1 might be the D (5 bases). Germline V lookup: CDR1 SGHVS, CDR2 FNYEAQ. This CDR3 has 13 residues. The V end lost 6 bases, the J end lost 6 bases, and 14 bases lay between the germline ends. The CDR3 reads CASSPGLKAEAFF. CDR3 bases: TGTGCCAGCAGTCCAGGGTTAAAGGCTGAAGCTTTCTTT.